What follows describes a single T cell receptor (beta chain). The sample is drawn from a study of identical twins. TCRdb independently ran MiXCR on the 5' RACE reads; one entry per CDR3 protein. In the table there are over 600,000 distinct CDR3 sequences, approximately 22% of which are singletons. These data were also reused for a study on T cells expressing NK-cell markers.

The clonotype was recovered from a woman between 18 and 29 years old in good health. Sequencing was carried out using PBMCs.

The CDR3 DNA follows: TGCAGTGCTGGCCGGGGCGGGAGACCGGATACGCAGTATTTT. Translating gives CSAGRGGRPDTQYF. V gene TRBV20-1 combines with J gene TRBJ2-3, with 7 bases matching TRBD2. The CDR3 totals 14 residues. The germline V gene encodes CDR1 DFQATT and CDR2 SNEGSKA (reference sequence). The J segment lost 6 bases and the V segment lost 5 bases, leaving 11 bases of the junction unmatched.